The 28 T cell receptor beta chains reported below all come from one sample, sequenced in a study of blood T cell repertoires in COVID-19. Sequenced by immunoSEQ multiplex PCR; TCRdb stores in-frame clones only, minus some. The table has under 200,000 clones, about four fifths seen once; the top ten hold about 12%. Material for sequencing was PBMCs or T cells enriched from blood (not recorded which). The origin of the receptors is a man in his forties or fifties who had recovered from COVID-19.

This chain joins TRBV19 and TRBJ1-2; the D gene is possibly TRBD1 (5 bases). Germline V lookup: CDR1 LNHDA, CDR2 SQIVND (reference sequence). V lost 3 bases and J 2 bases, leaving 10 bases between the germline ends. The length of the CDR3 is 14 residues. Here the CDR3 DNA reads TGTGCCAGTAGTATCCCGGGGGTCAACTATGGCTACACCTTC. Protein: CASSIPGVNYGYTF.

The CDR3 protein is CASSLGRDKAYEQYF. The CDR3 bases are TGTGCCAGCAGCTTAGGTCGGGACAAAGCCTACGAGCAGTACTTC. This chain uses TRBV7-6 with TRBJ2-7; TRBD1 might be the D (6 bases). CDR1 is SGHVS, CDR2 FNYEAQ, per germline. This CDR3 is 15 amino acids long. V was pared by 1 base and J by 2 bases, with 12 bases between.

This chain links TRBV6-2 or TRBV6-3 with TRBJ2-5; 10 bases fit TRBD2. Per germline, CDR1 MNHEY and CDR2 SVGEGT. V lost 7 bases to trimming and J lost 7 bases; unmatched junction nucleotides: 18. The CDR3 has 17 residues. The CDR3 nucleotides read TGTGCCAGCACCCCCCAGGGAGGACTAGCGGCCTCGACGACCCAGTACTTC. This gives the protein CASTPQGGLAASTTQYF.

The V call is TRBV19, the J call TRBJ2-7; no firm D call. Trimming pared 5 bases from V and 0 bases from J, leaving 11 bases between. The CDR3 runs 14 residues. CDR1 is LNHDA and CDR2 is SQIVND in the germline V gene (reference sequence). The DNA of the CDR3 is TGTGCCAGTAGTCCCGTTAGAAACTCCTACGAGCAGTACTTC. Translating it yields CASSPVRNSYEQYF. Drawing the rest from reference TRBV19 and TRBJ2-7, the complete variable domain is DGGITQSPKYLFRKEGQNVTLSCEQNLNHDAMYWYRQDPGQGLRLIYYSQIVNDFQKGDIAEGYSVSREKKESFPLTVTSAQKNPTAFYLCASSPVRNSYEQYFGPGTRLTVT.

The V gene is TRBV11-2, the J gene TRBJ2-4; a weak D match, TRBD2 (6 bases). The CDR3 spans 15 residues. Trimming took 4 bases from V and 0 from J, leaving 10 bases between them. Germline-derived CDR1 and CDR2 are SGHAT and FQNNGV. The CDR3 sequence is CASSYGGVAKNIQYF. For the CDR3, the DNA is TGTGCCAGCAGCTACGGCGGGGTAGCCAAAAACATTCAGTACTTC.

The chain is built from TRBV14 and TRBJ2-7; D unclear. The CDR3 has 14 residues. The V gene lost 1 base and the J gene lost 3 bases, with 10 bases spanning the gap. Germline V gives CDR1 SGHDN, CDR2 FVKESK. The CDR3 loop reads CASSQGNRVYEQYF. In DNA form, the CDR3 reads TGTGCCAGCAGCCAAGGGAATCGGGTCTACGAGCAGTACTTC.

The V call is TRBV6-5, the J call TRBJ2-3; 7 positions agree with TRBD1. V shed 7 bases and J 5 bases; nucleotides not matched to a gene: 9. There are 14 residues in the CDR3. Germline CDR1 and CDR2: MNHEY and SVGAGI. CDR3 sequence (DNA): TGTGCCAGCAACCCGACAGGGCCACAAGATACGCAGTATTTT. This codes for CASNPTGPQDTQYF.

The chain links TRBV6-5 to TRBJ1-1; D not resolved. CDR1 MNHEY and CDR2 SVGAGI come from the germline V gene. Trimming left V 6 bases short and J 8 bases short, with 13 bases between. The CDR3 extends over 12 amino acids. The CDR3 DNA is TGTGCCAGCAGACCCTCCTCGGGGGAAGCTTTCTTT. Translating gives CASRPSSGEAFF.

The chain recombines TRBV15 with TRBJ2-3, with 8 bases identical to TRBD2. J was trimmed by 1 base and V by 7 bases; bases with no gene match: 4. Germline V gene lookup returns CDR1 LNHNV and CDR2 YYDKDF (reference sequence). The CDR3 runs to 14 residues. The chain's CDR3 is CATTPAGGTDTQYF. For the CDR3, the DNA is TGTGCCACCACGCCAGCGGGGGGCACAGATACGCAGTATTTT.

The rearrangement uses TRBV28 and TRBJ1-2, with D hard to call. Trimming stripped 7 bases from V and 8 bases from J, with 17 bases between. Looked up from germline, CDR1 is MDHEN and CDR2 is SYDVKM. The CDR3 has 13 residues. CDR3 bases: TGTGCCAGCACCCCTGGGAGGGCGAGGGGCTACACCTTC. Translation: CASTPGRARGYTF.

This clone was seen once. This rearrangement joins TRBV10-1 to TRBJ2-7; D might be TRBD1 (5 bases). V dropped 8 bases and J dropped 1 base, with 12 bases sitting between them. Per germline, CDR1 WNHNN and CDR2 SYGVQD (reference sequence). The CDR3 is made up of 13 amino acids. The CDR3 DNA is TGCGCCAGCTCCTCTCACAGGTCCTACGAGCAGTACTTC. Translated, it gives CASSSHRSYEQYF.

This clone has a single count. The chain is built from TRBV10-3 and TRBJ1-6; D ambiguous. CDR1 and CDR2 from the germline V gene are ENHRY and SYGVKD. The CDR3 is 13 residues long. V was trimmed by 8 bases and J by 6 bases, leaving 11 bases between them. CDR3 coding DNA: TGTGCCATCGGCGGGCAGCCTAATTCACCCCTCCACTTT. It translates to CAIGGQPNSPLHF.

Written as DNA, the CDR3 is TGTGCCAGCAGCCAAGTCGGGGGAGGCTATGGCTACACCTTC. It codes for CASSQVGGGYGYTF. The chain carries TRBV4-2 and TRBJ1-2; weak D call: TRBD1 (5 bases). The CDR3 sequence is 14 residues long. Germline V gene data show CDR1 as LGHNA and CDR2 as YNFKEQ. V lost 1 base, J lost 4 bases, and 10 bases lay in between.

The rearrangement uses TRBV13 and TRBJ2-7; 7 bases fit TRBD1. J lost 6 bases, V lost 4 bases, and 12 bases had no gene match. Germline CDR1 and CDR2: PRHDT and FYEKMQ (reference sequence). The CDR3 is made up of 15 amino acids. Here the CDR3 DNA reads TGTGCCAGCAGCTCCACGGCCGACAGGGTTGGCGAGCAGTACTTC. Translation gives CASSSTADRVGEQYF.

The V call is TRBV6-5, the J call TRBJ1-6, with a tentative D call TRBD1 (5 bases). Deletions cut 5 bases from V and 0 bases from J, with 8 bases between. This CDR3 contains 15 residues. Germline CDR1 reads MNHEY; CDR2 reads SVGAGI. CDR3 bases: TGTGCCAGCAGTCGACAGAGCTCCTATAATTCACCCCTCCACTTT. Protein sequence: CASSRQSSYNSPLHF.

The chain carries TRBV7-8 and TRBJ2-7, with TRBD1 matching 9 bases. The V segment lost 5 bases and the J segment 7 bases; nucleotides outside the gene matches: 12. In germline, CDR1 is SGHVS, CDR2 FQNEAQ. The CDR3 contains 15 residues. Here the CDR3 DNA reads TGTGCCAGCAGCGCCCGGACAGGGGCCCTACGGGAGCAGTACTTC. This encodes CASSARTGALREQYF.

The genes are TRBV6-5 and TRBJ2-7; weak D call: TRBD1 (5 bases). The CDR3 is 13 residues long. Germline V gene data show CDR1 as MNHEY and CDR2 as SVGAGI. V was trimmed by 5 bases and J by 4 bases, leaving 12 bases between them. The CDR3 protein is CASSTLRQYEQYF. CDR3 nucleotide sequence: TGTGCCAGCAGTACCCTTCGACAGTACGAGCAGTACTTC.

Concerning this clone: The same CDR3 is also encoded by other DNA sequences in this sample. The V and J genes are TRBV3-1 (or the pseudogene TRBV3-2) and TRBJ2-7; 10 bases are a match to TRBD1. With 3 bases clipped from V and 2 bases from J, the junction kept 4 bases outside the gene matches. CDR1 is LGHDT, CDR2 YNNKEL, per germline (reference sequence). The CDR3 consists of 15 residues. CDR3 DNA: TGTGCCAGCAGCCACGGGGACAGGGGAGCCTACGAGCAGTACTTC. It specifies CASSHGDRGAYEQYF.

The chain couples TRBV9 to TRBJ2-5, with a weak D call TRBD1 (6 bases). The CDR3 extends over 13 amino acids. Germline V gives CDR1 SGDLS, CDR2 YYNGEE. V was shortened by 4 bases and J by 5 bases, with 12 bases between the two germline ends. DNA of the CDR3: TGTGCCAGCAGCCCAGGACAGCTGGAGACCCAGTACTTC. Protein sequence: CASSPGQLETQYF.

Concerning this clone itself: The junction differs from germline at one of its ends, possibly a read error. This sequence joins TRBV7-3 and TRBJ2-1; unclear D gene. CDR1 SGHTA and CDR2 FQGTGA come from the germline V gene. There are 13 residues in the CDR3. CDR3 amino acids: CASGLGQNNEQFF. The CDR3 bases are TGTGCCAGCGGCTTAGGGCAGAACAATGAGCAGTTCTTC.

This chain connects TRBV6-4 to TRBJ1-5; maybe TRBD1 (5 bases). CDR3 length: 13 amino acids. The germline V gene encodes CDR1 MRHNA and CDR2 SNTAGT. The V end lost 5 bases, the J end lost 7 bases, and 12 bases lay between the germline ends. The CDR3 loop reads CASSPGTNQPQHF. The CDR3, as DNA: TGTGCCAGCAGTCCGGGGACTAACCAGCCCCAGCATTTT.

This chain uses TRBV10-1 with TRBJ1-1; 8 nucleotides match TRBD1. The V segment lost 2 bases and the J segment 5 bases; nucleotides outside the gene matches: 7. This CDR3 contains 15 residues. Germline values: CDR1 WNHNN, CDR2 SYGVQD (reference sequence). CDR3 protein: CASSEAATGETEAFF. The CDR3 nucleotides read TGCGCCAGCAGTGAGGCCGCGACAGGGGAGACTGAAGCTTTCTTT.

This chain joins TRBV9 and TRBJ1-2; D unresolved. The V gene's germline CDR1 is SGDLS and CDR2 YYNGEE. V shed 0 bases and J shed 0 bases, with 12 bases lying between them. The CDR3 extends over 16 amino acids. CDR3 DNA sequence: TGTGCCAGCAGCGTAGAGGACGGGAGAGCTAACTATGGCTACACCTTC. It encodes CASSVEDGRANYGYTF.

The chain combines TRBV7-3 with TRBJ2-5; the D is unclear. Trimming removed 0 bases at V and 5 bases at J, with 10 bases between. The CDR3 is made up of 14 amino acids. Germline values: CDR1 SGHTA, CDR2 FQGTGA. DNA for the CDR3: TGTGCCAGCAGCTTAACTGGGTCGAGGGAGACCCAGTACTTC. Translated: CASSLTGSRETQYF.

This rearrangement joins TRBV19 to TRBJ2-5; D might be TRBD1 (6 bases). Germline CDR1 LNHDA, CDR2 SQIVND (reference sequence). The CDR3 runs 16 residues. Trimming removed 3 bases at V and 2 bases at J, with 16 bases between. The CDR3 coding sequence is TGTGCCAGTAGTATTCTGGCTGGGACACGGCAAGAGACCCAGTACTTC. Encoded protein: CASSILAGTRQETQYF.

This rearrangement joins TRBV3-1 (or the pseudogene TRBV3-2) to TRBJ1-2; a weak D match, TRBD1 (5 bases). Germline V gene lookup returns CDR1 LGHDT and CDR2 YNNKEL (reference sequence). V gave up 7 bases and J gave up 6 bases, with 18 bases separating them. This CDR3 has 14 residues. CDR3 sequence reads: CASTSVNGGNGYTF. The DNA for the CDR3 is TGTGCCAGCACCTCAGTAAACGGGGGAAATGGCTACACCTTC.

CDR3 amino acids: CASSLRSRDEQYF. CDR3 nucleotides: TGTGCCAGCAGCTTACGATCTCGCGACGAGCAGTACTTC. The gene calls are TRBV7-3 and TRBJ2-7, with no clear D. The V end lost 2 bases, the J end lost 5 bases, and 10 bases lay between the germline ends. CDR1 is SGHTA and CDR2 is FQGTGA in the germline V gene. The length of the CDR3 is 13 residues.

This chain uses TRBV2 with TRBJ1-3; no definite D call. Germline-derived CDR1 and CDR2 are SNHLY and FYNNEI. V shed 2 bases and J shed 10 bases, with 15 bases lying between them. This CDR3 region has 14 residues. This chain's CDR3 is CASSEFYGGLTIYF. The CDR3 DNA reads TGTGCCAGCAGTGAATTTTACGGCGGCTTAACCATATATTTT. Full variable domain (outside the CDR3, taken from reference TRBV2 and TRBJ1-3): EPEVTQTPSHQVTQMGQEVILRCVPISNHLYFYWYRQILGQKVEFLVSFYNNEISEKSEIFDDQFSVERPDGSNFTLKIRSTKLEDSAMYFCASSEFYGGLTIYFGEGSWLTVV.